The 14 T cell receptor beta chains in this list originate from one sample, sequenced in a study of siplizumab effects on memory and regulatory T cells. Produced via immunoSEQ multiplex PCR; TCRdb's table is partial and in-frame only. The table records approximately 100,000 clones, 92% of them present only once. Sequencing input: non-Treg CD4+ T cells sorted from blood. These receptors were obtained from a human donor in good health.

This rearrangement joins TRBV5-1 to TRBJ2-7, with D perhaps given as TRBD1 or TRBD2 (5 bases each). The V gene lost 1 base and the J gene lost 4 bases, with 12 bases spanning the gap. Germline CDR1 is SGHRS and CDR2 is YFSETQ. The CDR3 is 14 amino acids. The CDR3 region has the DNA TGCGCCAGCAGCTTGCTGGGGGTTGGGTACGAGCAGTACTTC. Residues: CASSLLGVGYEQYF.

The count of this clone is one. The rearrangement joins TRBV25-1 to TRBJ1-1; D remains unclear. In germline, CDR1 is MGHDK, CDR2 SYGVNS. CDR3 length: 13 residues. V lost 2 bases and J lost 1, with 5 bases in between. The CDR3 DNA follows: TGTGCCAGCAGTGAACGGACGAACACTGAAGCTTTCTTT. Translating gives CASSERTNTEAFF.

This rearrangement joins TRBV4-2 to TRBJ1-2; 8 nucleotides align to TRBD1. The CDR3 totals 16 residues. Germline trimming cut 0 bases from V and 0 bases from J; bases unmatched to any gene: 3. The germline V gene has CDR1 LGHNA and CDR2 YNFKEQ. In DNA form, the CDR3 reads TGTGCCAGCAGCCAAGATCCGGGACAGGCTAACTATGGCTACACCTTC. Translating gives CASSQDPGQANYGYTF.

This clone turned up a few times. This chain links TRBV11-2 with TRBJ1-5; D remains unclear. V was shortened by 5 bases and J by 1 base, with 9 bases between the two germline ends. Germline loops: CDR1 SGHAT, CDR2 FQNNGV. The CDR3 contains 14 residues. The CDR3 DNA sequence: TGTGCCAGCAGCGAGGGATGGAGCAATCAGCCCCAGCATTTT. Residues: CASSEGWSNQPQHF.

This rearrangement joins TRBV6-1 to TRBJ2-3; D perhaps matches TRBD2 (6 bases). Germline lookup yields CDR1 MNHNS and CDR2 SASEGT. Trimming took off 6 bases at V and 0 bases at J, with 10 bases between the two ends. The CDR3 totals 14 residues. The CDR3 coding sequence is TGTGCCAGCAGGATGGGACTTAGCACAGATACGCAGTATTTT. This sequence encodes CASRMGLSTDTQYF.

V is TRBV2 and J is TRBJ1-1, with 8 bases aligning to TRBD1. Germline CDR1 reads SNHLY; CDR2 reads FYNNEI. The CDR3 spans 13 residues. Trimming took 5 bases from V and 5 from J; bases not matched to a gene: 4. CDR3: CASSRQGTTEAFF. CDR3 nucleotides: TGTGCCAGCAGTAGACAGGGGACGACTGAAGCTTTCTTT.

The V gene is TRBV5-4, the J gene TRBJ2-5; 8 bases line up with TRBD1. Germline-derived CDR1 and CDR2 are SGHNT and YYREEE (reference sequence). The ends lost 5 bases at V and 5 bases at J; junction bases unmatched: 11. CDR3 length: 15 residues. The CDR3 DNA sequence: TGTGCCAGCAGGGACTACACAGGGGGTAAGGAGACCCAGTACTTC. This encodes CASRDYTGGKETQYF.

Comment on this clone: Compared with germline, one end of the junction differs, possibly owing to a read error. This chain uses TRBV7-7 with TRBJ2-2, with 8 bases lining up with TRBD2. The CDR3 is 15 amino acids. Germline V lookup: CDR1 SSHAT, CDR2 FNYEAQ (reference sequence). CDR3 amino acids: CASSPGLGYTGELFF. In nucleotides, the CDR3 is TGTGCTAGCAGTCCGGGACTAGGGTACACCGGGGAGCTGTTTTTT.

The chain links TRBV5-4 to TRBJ2-7, with 9 bases that match TRBD1. The V segment lost 3 bases and the J segment 4 bases; nucleotides outside the gene matches: 5. The V gene's germline CDR1 is SGHNT and CDR2 YYREEE (reference sequence). The CDR3 runs to 14 residues. The CDR3, as DNA: TGTGCCAGCAGCTGGACAGGGGTTGATTACGAGCAGTACTTC. This encodes CASSWTGVDYEQYF.

The chain couples TRBV30 to TRBJ2-7; D is possibly TRBD1 (5 bases). The germline V gene has CDR1 GTSNPN and CDR2 SVGIG (reference sequence). The CDR3 has 12 residues. The V and J ends lost 5 bases and 2 bases respectively, with 10 bases between them. Written as DNA, the CDR3 is TGTGCCTGGGGGCCAGGGCCCTACGAGCAGTACTTC. Encoded protein: CAWGPGPYEQYF.

The chain employs TRBV5-4 and TRBJ2-1; 14 bases agree with TRBD2. The CDR3 covers 18 residues. Per germline, CDR1 SGHNT and CDR2 YYREEE (reference sequence). V shed 1 base, J shed 0 bases, and the junction held 3 bases outside the gene matches. DNA of the CDR3: TGTGCCAGCAGCTTGCGGACTAGCGGGAGGCGCTCCTACAATGAGCAGTTCTTC. It specifies CASSLRTSGRRSYNEQFF.

The J gene is TRBJ1-1, the V gene TRBV30; 8 nucleotides line up with TRBD1. V lost 3 bases and J lost 4; bases outside the gene matches: 4. This CDR3 is 13 amino acids long. CDR1 is GTSNPN, CDR2 SVGIG, per germline (reference sequence). As DNA, the CDR3 is TGTGCCTGGAGCGCCGACAGGGGCACTGAAGCTTTCTTT. Protein sequence: CAWSADRGTEAFF.

The chain links TRBV9 to TRBJ1-2, with 7 nucleotides matching TRBD1. The CDR3 has 14 amino acids. J gave up 3 bases and V 7 bases, and 9 bases lay outside the gene matches. Per germline, CDR1 SGDLS and CDR2 YYNGEE. The CDR3 reads CASGKGAADYGYTF. CDR3 sequence (DNA): TGTGCCAGCGGGAAGGGGGCCGCCGACTATGGCTACACCTTC. Supplemented by reference TRBV9 and TRBJ1-2, the full variable domain reads DSGVTQTPKHLITATGQRVTLRCSPRSGDLSVYWYQQSLDQGLQFLIQYYNGEERAKGNILERFSAQQFPDLHSELNLSSLELGDSALYFCASGKGAADYGYTFGSGTRLTVV.

The CDR3, as DNA: TGTGCCAGCAGCCGTCGAGGTGTAGGGGAGAACACCGGGGAGCTGTTTTTT. Translating gives CASSRRGVGENTGELFF. This chain connects TRBV11-3 to TRBJ2-2, with D perhaps matching TRBD1 (5 bases). CDR3 length equals 17 residues. Germline V gene sequence: CDR1 SGHNT, CDR2 YENEEA. V was trimmed by 5 bases and J by 1 base, leaving 17 bases between them.